The rows below give T cell receptor beta chains drawn from one sample of a study of blood T cell repertoires in COVID-19. TCRdb keeps only in-frame clones here, not all; method: immunoSEQ multiplex PCR. The sample contains some 110,000 clones, around four fifths of which appear only once. The sample comprised peripheral blood. These receptor sequences come from a woman aged 70-85 years with acute or convalescent COVID-19. Each CDR3 is given with its conserved first and last residue. The D gene is left open where the match is weak. Clone size appears in some rows only: once, few, many, or a class for an expanded clone.

D gene,V gene,clone size,J gene,CDR3 protein,CDR3 DNA
NA,TRBV6-5,NA,TRBJ2-5,CASNTTRQFQETQYF,TGTGCCAGCAATACGACCAGACAGTTCCAAGAGACCCAGTACTTC
NA,TRBV6-2/TRBV6-3,few,TRBJ2-1,CASSYGIQVPAYNEQFF,TGTGCCAGCAGTTATGGCATACAGGTACCCGCCTACAATGAGCAGTTCTTC
NA,TRBV6-5,once,TRBJ2-1,CASRAGYNEQFF,TGTGCCAGCAGGGCGGGATACAATGAGCAGTTCTTC
TRBD1,TRBV6-5,NA,TRBJ2-5,CASRGQANQETQYF,TGTGCCAGCAGGGGACAGGCTAACCAAGAGACCCAGTACTTC
NA,TRBV27,few,TRBJ2-7,CASSFGQTYEQYF,TGTGCCAGCAGTTTCGGACAGACCTACGAGCAGTACTTC
NA,TRBV6-5,NA,TRBJ2-5,CASQEVETQYF,TGTGCCAGCCAGGAAGTGGAGACCCAGTACTTC
NA,TRBV18,NA,TRBJ1-4,CASSPQLEEKLFF,TGTGCCAGCTCACCGCAGCTAGAGGAAAAACTGTTTTTT
NA,TRBV6-5,NA,TRBJ1-3,CASSNSHSGNTIYF,TGTGCCAGCAGTAACAGCCACTCTGGAAACACCATATATTTT
TRBD1,TRBV3-1/TRBV3-2,NA,TRBJ1-5,CASSQGQGAYQPQHF,TGTGCCAGCAGCCAAGGACAGGGGGCTTATCAGCCCCAGCATTTT
NA,TRBV3-1/TRBV3-2,NA,TRBJ1-3,CASSGGGNTIYF,TGTGCCAGCAGTGGGGGGGGGAACACCATATATTTT
NA,TRBV6-2/TRBV6-3,NA,TRBJ1-2,CASSTDSLYGYTF,TGTGCCAGCAGTACCGACAGTCTCTATGGCTACACCTTC
TRBD1,TRBV7-2,NA,TRBJ1-2,CASRDRQGIGYGYTF,TGTGCCAGCAGGGATCGACAGGGGATAGGCTATGGCTACACCTTC
NA,TRBV7-2,once,TRBJ1-1,CASSLAPEVYTEAFF,TGTGCCAGCAGCTTAGCCCCGGAGGTTTACACTGAAGCTTTCTTT
NA,TRBV5-4,NA,TRBJ1-1,CASSPSGNTEAFF,TGTGCCAGCAGTCCCTCAGGGAACACTGAAGCTTTCTTT
NA,TRBV3-1/TRBV3-2,NA,TRBJ2-6,CASSHLQNSGANVLTF,TGTGCCAGCAGCCATCTTCAGAACTCTGGGGCCAACGTCCTGACTTTC
NA,TRBV5-5,NA,TRBJ1-5,CASSLGVSNQPQHF,TGTGCCAGCAGCTTAGGGGTGAGCAATCAGCCCCAGCATTTT
TRBD2,TRBV24-1,few,TRBJ2-1,CATSDPGTSGGSPDKGEQFF,TGTGCCACCAGTGACCCTGGGACTAGCGGGGGGTCCCCCGATAAGGGTGAGCAGTTCTTC
NA,TRBV9,NA,TRBJ1-1,CASSVLQGTEAFF,TGTGCCAGCAGCGTCCTCCAGGGAACTGAAGCTTTCTTT
TRBD1,TRBV18,NA,TRBJ1-2,CASSPIGTGLTGYTF,TGTGCCAGCTCACCGATTGGGACAGGGTTGACTGGCTACACCTTC
NA,TRBV5-1,NA,TRBJ1-6,CASSAGFSYNSPLHF,TGCGCCAGCAGCGCCGGGTTCTCCTATAATTCACCCCTCCACTTT
NA,TRBV29-1,NA,TRBJ2-1,CSAEGGGNEQFF,TGCAGCGCCGAGGGGGGGGGCAATGAGCAGTTCTTC
TRBD1,TRBV19,NA,TRBJ2-3,CASRITGADTQYF,TGTGCCAGTAGGATCACAGGGGCAGATACGCAGTATTTT
NA,TRBV3-1/TRBV3-2,NA,TRBJ1-1,CASSQGDTGYTEAFF,TGTGCCAGCAGCCAAGGGGACACGGGATACACTGAAGCTTTCTTT
NA,TRBV5-1,NA,TRBJ2-3,CASSLVLAKDTQYF,TGCGCCAGCAGCTTGGTACTAGCAAAAGATACGCAGTATTTT
TRBD1,TRBV5-4,NA,TRBJ2-7,CASSLGQGGLEQYF,TGTGCCAGCAGCTTGGGACAGGGGGGCCTCGAGCAGTACTTC
NA,TRBV6-6,NA,TRBJ1-4,CASSYVLRGVDEKLFF,TGTGCCAGCAGTTACGTACTCAGGGGCGTTGATGAAAAACTGTTTTTT
TRBD1,TRBV6-5,NA,TRBJ2-1,CATLTGFSNEQFF,TGTGCCACCTTGACAGGGTTCAGCAATGAGCAGTTCTTC
NA,TRBV11-2,NA,TRBJ1-4,CASSPRVNRGEKLFF,TGTGCCAGCAGTCCGAGGGTAAACCGTGGGGAAAAACTGTTTTTT
NA,TRBV6-2/TRBV6-3,NA,TRBJ1-2,CASSPQGPVYGYTF,TGTGCCAGCAGTCCACAGGGTCCCGTCTATGGCTACACCTTC
NA,TRBV12-3/TRBV12-4,NA,TRBJ1-1,CASRMDRYTEAFF,TGTGCCAGCAGGATGGACAGATACACTGAAGCTTTCTTT
NA,TRBV6-6,NA,TRBJ1-5,CASLRGFGVNQPQHF,TGTGCCAGCCTTCGGGGGTTTGGCGTCAATCAGCCCCAGCATTTT
TRBD1,TRBV3-1/TRBV3-2,NA,TRBJ1-2,CASSQGGTGGLFGGYTF,TGTGCCAGCAGCCAAGGAGGGACAGGGGGCTTGTTTGGAGGCTACACCTTC
NA,TRBV5-1,NA,TRBJ2-2,CASSWHTGTRNTGELFF,TGCGCCAGCAGCTGGCACACCGGGACAAGAAACACCGGGGAGCTGTTTTTT
NA,TRBV27,NA,TRBJ2-6,CASSLRGPLVIGSGANVLTF,TGTGCCAGCAGTTTAAGAGGGCCCCTCGTGATCGGCTCTGGGGCCAACGTCCTGACTTTC
TRBD2,TRBV11-3,NA,TRBJ2-2,CASSPRTSGAVAGELFF,TGTGCCAGCAGCCCCAGGACTAGCGGGGCGGTCGCCGGGGAGCTGTTTTTT
TRBD2,TRBV5-1,NA,TRBJ2-5,CASSPSGGETQYF,TGCGCCAGCAGCCCGAGCGGGGGAGAGACCCAGTACTTC
TRBD1,TRBV3-1/TRBV3-2,NA,TRBJ1-2,CASSRGGQGNYGYTF,TGTGCCAGCAGCCGGGGGGGACAGGGGAACTATGGCTACACCTTC
TRBD2,TRBV5-1,NA,TRBJ2-1,CASSQGTSSNEQFF,TGCGCCAGCAGCCAGGGGACTAGCAGCAATGAGCAGTTCTTC
NA,TRBV16,once,TRBJ1-2,CASSQSRGPGYTF,TGTGCCAGCAGCCAATCGCGGGGCCCTGGCTACACCTTC
TRBD1,TRBV29-1,many,TRBJ2-1,CSVEFDRDNEQFF,TGCAGCGTTGAGTTCGACAGGGACAATGAGCAGTTCTTC
TRBD1,TRBV12-5,few,TRBJ1-5,CASGLIGGGNQPQHF,TGTGCTAGTGGTTTGATAGGGGGCGGTAATCAGCCCCAGCATTTT
NA,TRBV4-3,NA,TRBJ1-6,CASSPEGGPGSPLHF,TGCGCCAGCAGCCCAGAGGGGGGGCCGGGTTCACCCCTCCACTTT
TRBD2,TRBV5-5,NA,TRBJ2-5,CASSGHQIGSGKETQYF,TGTGCCAGCAGCGGACACCAAATAGGTAGCGGGAAAGAGACCCAGTACTTC
NA,TRBV29-1,NA,TRBJ1-1,CSVDGGSYTEAFF,TGCAGCGTTGACGGCGGGTCTTACACTGAAGCTTTCTTT
NA,TRBV7-2,few,TRBJ1-2,CASSSPTDREPQYGYTF,TGTGCCAGCAGCTCCCCTACGGACCGGGAGCCCCAGTATGGCTACACCTTC
TRBD1,TRBV7-9,NA,TRBJ2-4,CASSLARTGGNIQYF,TGTGCCAGCAGCTTAGCCCGGACAGGGGGGAACATTCAGTACTTC
TRBD1,TRBV27,NA,TRBJ1-1,CASSKPGQGINTEAFF,TGTGCCAGCAGTAAACCGGGACAGGGGATAAACACTGAAGCTTTCTTT
NA,TRBV19,NA,TRBJ1-1,CASSRGATEAFF,TGTGCCAGTAGCCGGGGGGCCACTGAAGCTTTCTTT
TRBD2,TRBV2,few,TRBJ2-1,CASSPSGERLYNEQFF,TGTGCCAGCAGTCCAAGCGGGGAGCGGTTGTACAATGAGCAGTTCTTC
NA,TRBV30,once,TRBJ1-1,CAWTLRSYTEAFF,TGTGCCTGGACCCTCCGCAGTTACACTGAAGCTTTCTTT
TRBD2,TRBV5-1,few,TRBJ2-7,CARLRGRGGRGGQQYF,TGCGCCCGCTTGCGCGGTCGGGGGGGCCGGGGGGGGCAGCAGTACTTC
TRBD1,TRBV5-4,NA,TRBJ2-1,CASSSPGQGMDEQFF,TGTGCCAGCAGCTCACCGGGACAGGGTATGGATGAGCAGTTCTTC
NA,TRBV3-1/TRBV3-2,NA,TRBJ1-3,CASSSDISGNTIYF,TGTGCCAGCAGCTCGGACATCTCTGGAAACACCATATATTTT
TRBD1,TRBV29-1,NA,TRBJ1-1,CSVGTGGELAFF,TGCAGCGTCGGGACAGGGGGCGAGCTCGCTTTCTTT
NA,TRBV18,once,TRBJ1-2,CASSSDSRSFYGYTF,TGTGCCAGCTCATCGGACAGTAGGAGTTTTTACGGCTACACCTTC
NA,TRBV6-5,NA,TRBJ2-6,CASSLSSGANVLTF,TGTGCCAGCAGCCTAAGCTCTGGGGCCAACGTCCTGACTTTC